This T cell receptor (beta chain) was sequenced during a study of T cells in Graves' hyperthyroidism and ophthalmopathy (dated by TCRdb to the late 2010s). About the full investigation: Peripheral blood was collected at initial diagnosis, before any treatment. Prospective prediction of ophthalmopathy was tested in an independent validation cohort of fewer than 20 hyperthyroidism patients and 15 to 17 patients who later progressed to ophthalmopathy. For training and testing, the 80 to 100 patients in the discovery cohort were randomly divided in a 7:3 ratio. The paper reports TCR Vbeta CDR3 sequencing of roughly 140 peripheral blood samples: around 45 ophthalmopathy, 75 to 80 hyperthyroidism and 17 progressor patients. A discovery cohort of approximately 100 patients, 43 with Graves' ophthalmopathy and approximately 55 with stable Graves' hyperthyroidism, was used to find distinguishing TCR V-J signatures. Following sampling, methimazole starting at 30 mg daily was given to hyperthyroidism patients, and high-dose intravenous methylprednisolone was given to ophthalmopathy patients. In several Graves' hyperthyroidism patients, the study also compared T-cell repertoires from thyroid tissue with T-cell repertoires from blood. Paper-wide results and their limitations: Most expanded thyroid clonotypes (frequency above 0.001) were also detected in blood, a finding suggesting that blood repertoires may reflect thyroid immune responses. A 13 V-J signature model separated ophthalmopathy from stable hyperthyroidism, with around 90% sensitivity and about 81% specificity in cross-validation and 80%/75% in testing. No statistical method was used to set the sample size in advance, and investigators knew the group allocation. In validation, progression to ophthalmopathy was predicted by the model with approximately 67% sensitivity and 72% to 85% specificity, a median of about 6.8 months before onset.

The TCR beta CDR3 regions were amplified from RNA transcripts. The TCR CDR3 was subjected to a first round of RT-PCR using the HTBI primer set and the Qiagen OneStep RT-PCR kit. Libraries were constructed in a second round of multiplex PCR, after which size selection and purification were carried out. The libraries were sequenced on an Illumina HiSeq2000 using paired-end 100 bp reads. The original pipeline was this. SOAPnuke was used to process the raw data, with reads discarded if the reads contained adapters or uncalled bases, had a mean Phred below 15, or lacked an exact constant-primer or identifier match. High-quality paired reads were merged with COPE v1.2.5, and unique nucleotide sequences were defined as clonotypes. MiTCR v1.1 was used to align clonotypes to the IMGT TRBV, TRBD and TRBJ reference segments. Only V-J combinations with frequency above 0.0001, covering 99.2% of repertoires, were analysed. The TCS score was defined as F50 (clonal expansion) divided by E x V (chaos), with BLOSUM62-based TCRdist calculated between CDR3 peptides within each V-J. Welch's t-statistics and random forest reduced some 510 V-J features to about 13, which were used in a naive Bayes classifier (R e1071). TCRdb trimmed the raw reads at Q25, called clones with MiXCR and kept productive beta chains. A single entry per CDR3 protein holds the most common genes and DNA from its merged rows. The authors' filters were not applied to this entry. The sample has 500,000 to 550,000 distinct CDR3 sequences on record, about 20% of them singletons. More than 25% of the sample is taken by the ten largest.

Graves' hyperthyroidism was defined as stable when no progression to ophthalmopathy occurred over 18 months of follow-up. The hyperthyroidism patients were between 18 and 65 years old and newly diagnosed, with a disease duration of less than 2 months. Patients with uncontrolled infections, other autoimmune diseases, pregnancy or lactation were excluded. Diagnoses were established on the basis of clinical symptoms, serum thyroxine and TRAb, thyroid ultrasound, and orbital computed tomography. PBMCs were separated from approximately 10 ml of fresh peripheral blood using Ficoll-Paque density gradient centrifugation. Trizol reagent was used to extract total RNA, and RNA quality was then checked on an Agilent 2100 Bioanalyzer. From a lookup of the germline V gene, CDR1 and CDR2 are SGHRS and YFSETQ. V and J are truncated by 4 bases and 6 bases respectively, leaving an intervening sequence of 13 bases. The CDR3 has 14 amino acids, counting the end cysteine and phenylalanine. Of the read, only the CDR3 DNA is kept; its 42 bases are in frame from base 1.

This clonotype was picked up a small number of times. The specificity of this receptor is unknown. Base-call qualities are not available, and no considerably larger clone is one nucleotide away. The receptor chain draws on TRBV5-1 and TRBJ2-2; perhaps TRBD1 is the D gene, with 5 bases matching. Material: blood. The TCR comes from a young man with Graves' hyperthyroidism. CDR3 reads: CASSRGQYAGELFF. The sequenced DNA: TGCGCCAGCAGCCGTGGACAATACGCCGGGGAGCTGTTTTTT.